The TCR beta chain under discussion was sequenced for a study of T-cell reconstitution after alpha-beta-depleted transplantation in children. This clonotype came up many times. What it binds is not known. Germline V gene sequence: CDR1 DFQATT, CDR2 SNEGSKA (reference sequence). Trimming took 2 bases from V and 6 from J, leaving 3 bases between them. This CDR3 is built from 10 residues. The authors prepared the TCRbeta library with unique molecular identifiers. TCRdb reprocessed the PCR reads via MiXCR and lists one record per CDR3 protein. The sample has 200,000 to 250,000 distinct CDR3 sequences, 7% to 9% seen once. Study results and caveats: Several hundred expanded graft clones reportedly were the source of alpha-beta T cells about two months after transplant. Newly generated T cells supplied most T-cell counts and diversity one year post-transplant.

This clonotype was sampled from a male patient aged 2-9 years who had a stem cell transplant for acute myeloid leukemia, so the T cells may come from the graft donor. Here the sequenced sample was PBMCs, mostly from graft donor cells, taken 360 days after TCRalphabeta/CD19-depleted stem cell transplant. The gene calls are TRBV20-1 and TRBJ2-3; D unclear. CDR3 loop: CSARWDTQYF. CDR3 nucleotide sequence: TGCAGTGCTAGATGGGATACGCAGTATTTT.